The following is a TCR beta chain sequence with its context. The antigen is unknown. Compared with germline, one end of the junction differs, possibly owing to a read error. Preparation methods for the bulk TCR libraries were those previously described, with listed TCR primers. Each CDR3 protein is one row after TCRdb ran MiXCR on the PCR reads. This sample has 400,000 to 600,000 distinct CDR3 sequences, with about 26% found just once. These data originate in a study of molecular identifiers for immune sequencing clone quantification. Study background: Replicate experiments divided RNA from roughly 20,000 or 100,000 naive CD8 cells into five parts and sequenced four.

Study observations and caveats: Clonotypes surpassing 20 RNA copies contained over 99% of effector molecules, versus under 1% in naive cells.

As CD8+CD4-CCR7+CD45RA+ cells, naive CD8 T cells were sorted. The CDR3 totals 16 residues. The V gene's germline CDR1 is LNHDA and CDR2 SQIVND (reference sequence). The TCR originated in a human donor in good health. Some libraries in this study had Jurkat cell RNA spiked in. The sample consisted of naive CD8+ T cells from blood, with Jurkat cell RNA spiked in. Specified subset: FACS-sorted CD8+CD4-CCR7+CD45RA+ naive T cells. The chain links TRBV19 to TRBJ2-1; D gene uncertain. In DNA form, the CDR3 reads TGTGCCAGTAGTATTATATGGCCGAGCTCCTACAGTGAGCAGTTCTTC. This gives the protein CASSIIWPSSYSEQFF.